Listed below are T cell receptor beta chains from one sample, sequenced in a study of blood T cell repertoires in COVID-19. Generated by immunoSEQ multiplex PCR, the TCRdb table keeps only in-frame clones and is missing some. This sample yields around 300,000 clones, of which over 75% are seen a single time; approximately 4% belongs to the top ten. The sample taken for sequencing was peripheral blood. The receptors originated from a woman between 50 and 59 years old with active or convalescent COVID-19. Each CDR3 is given with its conserved first and last residue. Fields, in order: V gene, clone size, D gene, J gene, CDR3 DNA, CDR3 protein. The D gene is left open where the match is weak. Only some rows state a clone size, as once, few, many or a class for expanded clones.

v_call: TRBV7-2; clone_size: NA; d_call: TRBD1; j_call: TRBJ1-6; cdr3_nt: TGTGCCAGCAGCTTAGACAGGGGGCAGTTAGGGCCCCTCCACTTT; cdr3_aa: CASSLDRGQLGPLHF
v_call: TRBV10-3; clone_size: NA; d_call: NA; j_call: TRBJ2-7; cdr3_nt: TGTGCCATCAGTGAGTCCGGGACAGGGACTAGAAACGAGCAGTACTTC; cdr3_aa: CAISESGTGTRNEQYF
v_call: TRBV5-1; clone_size: NA; d_call: TRBD1; j_call: TRBJ1-1; cdr3_nt: TGCGCCAGCAGCCCCCGGACAGGAACCCTTCTGAACACTGAAGCTTTCTTT; cdr3_aa: CASSPRTGTLLNTEAFF
v_call: TRBV2; clone_size: NA; d_call: TRBD1; j_call: TRBJ1-1; cdr3_nt: TGTGCCAGCAGGGGGACAGGGGCTACTACTGAAGCTTTCTTT; cdr3_aa: CASRGTGATTEAFF
v_call: TRBV27; clone_size: NA; d_call: TRBD1; j_call: TRBJ2-3; cdr3_nt: TGTGCCAGCAGTTCCCAGGGGGTCGACACAGATACGCAGTATTTT; cdr3_aa: CASSSQGVDTDTQYF
v_call: TRBV12-5; clone_size: NA; d_call: NA; j_call: TRBJ1-1; cdr3_nt: TGTGCTAGTGGTTTGCTACGTCCGGGACTGACCCCTGACTTGAACACTGAAGCTTTCTTT; cdr3_aa: CASGLLRPGLTPDLNTEAFF
v_call: TRBV27; clone_size: NA; d_call: NA; j_call: TRBJ2-7; cdr3_nt: TGTGCCAGCCGACCTCGGACAACAGAGGCCTACGAGCAGTACTTC; cdr3_aa: CASRPRTTEAYEQYF
v_call: TRBV6-5; clone_size: NA; d_call: NA; j_call: TRBJ1-3; cdr3_nt: TGTGCCAGCAGTTACTCGGCAGGTAACACCATATATTTT; cdr3_aa: CASSYSAGNTIYF
v_call: TRBV2; clone_size: few; d_call: TRBD1; j_call: TRBJ2-1; cdr3_nt: TGTGCCAGCAGTGGGACAGGGGGGAAGGTTGAGCAGTTCTTC; cdr3_aa: CASSGTGGKVEQFF
v_call: TRBV19; clone_size: NA; d_call: NA; j_call: TRBJ2-5; cdr3_nt: TGTGCCACCCGCCGGGACTTACAAGAGACCCAGTACTTC; cdr3_aa: CATRRDLQETQYF
v_call: TRBV4-1; clone_size: NA; d_call: TRBD2; j_call: TRBJ2-3; cdr3_nt: TGCGCCAGCAGCCTTGCTGGGGCGGGAGGCCACACAGATACGCAGTATTTT; cdr3_aa: CASSLAGAGGHTDTQYF
v_call: TRBV27; clone_size: few; d_call: NA; j_call: TRBJ1-6; cdr3_nt: TGTGCCAGCAGGAGGGACATCGGAGCACCCCATTCACCCCTCCACTTT; cdr3_aa: CASRRDIGAPHSPLHF
v_call: TRBV5-5; clone_size: NA; d_call: NA; j_call: TRBJ1-3; cdr3_nt: TGTGCCAGCAGCTTGGATTCCGGGGCTGGAAACACCATATATTTT; cdr3_aa: CASSLDSGAGNTIYF
v_call: TRBV4-2; clone_size: NA; d_call: NA; j_call: TRBJ1-2; cdr3_nt: TGTGCCAGCAGCCCCTCTAACTATGGCTACACCTTC; cdr3_aa: CASSPSNYGYTF
v_call: TRBV30; clone_size: NA; d_call: NA; j_call: TRBJ2-2; cdr3_nt: TGTGCCTGGAGTGAGCGGGCGGGGCAAACCGGGGAGCTGTTTTTT; cdr3_aa: CAWSERAGQTGELFF
v_call: TRBV10-3; clone_size: NA; d_call: TRBD2; j_call: TRBJ2-5; cdr3_nt: TGTGCCATCAGTGACCCCGGGGGGACGTGGGAGACCCAGTACTTC; cdr3_aa: CAISDPGGTWETQYF
v_call: TRBV7-3; clone_size: NA; d_call: NA; j_call: TRBJ2-2; cdr3_nt: TGTGCCAGCAGGCCTGACACGAACACCGGGGAGCTGTTTTTT; cdr3_aa: CASRPDTNTGELFF
v_call: TRBV5-4; clone_size: NA; d_call: TRBD2; j_call: TRBJ2-2; cdr3_nt: TGTGCCAGCAGCCCTCTAGCGGGATCCGGGGAGCTGTTTTTT; cdr3_aa: CASSPLAGSGELFF
v_call: TRBV6-5; clone_size: NA; d_call: TRBD2; j_call: TRBJ2-7; cdr3_nt: TGTGCCAGCAGAACCCTTACCAGCGGGGGCTACGAGCAGTACTTC; cdr3_aa: CASRTLTSGGYEQYF
v_call: TRBV29-1; clone_size: NA; d_call: NA; j_call: TRBJ1-1; cdr3_nt: TGCAGCTCCAGACGGGAGGCGAACACTGAAGCTTTCTTT; cdr3_aa: CSSRREANTEAFF
v_call: TRBV2; clone_size: NA; d_call: NA; j_call: TRBJ1-2; cdr3_nt: TGTGCCAGCGAAGCGGGGGTAAACTATGGCTACACCTTC; cdr3_aa: CASEAGVNYGYTF
v_call: TRBV7-7; clone_size: once; d_call: NA; j_call: TRBJ2-7; cdr3_nt: TGTGCTAGCAGCTTAGGCCCCCCGCGGGACTCCTACGAGCAGTACTTC; cdr3_aa: CASSLGPPRDSYEQYF